A selection of T cell receptor beta chains follows, all from one sample in a study of blood T cell repertoires in COVID-19. Sequencing was performed with immunoSEQ multiplex PCR; in TCRdb, only in-frame clones are kept and a portion is missing. The sample has roughly 62,000 clones, around 87% seen once; the top ten hold more than 6.5%. Sequenced input: peripheral blood. The receptors here all came from a human donor with active COVID-19. The donor label of this sample is uncertain. Both conserved end residues are trimmed from each CDR3.

TRBV4-1,TRBJ2-7,13,ASSPPQDIASEQY
TRBV12-3/TRBV12-4,TRBJ2-2,10,ASSSDTGELF
TRBV18,TRBJ1-3,16,ASSPTLGTGSSGNTIY
TRBV7-9,TRBJ2-7,16,ASSHARLGAGGPYEQY
TRBV10-3,TRBJ2-1,13,AINLGSGGGNEQF
TRBV10-3,TRBJ1-1,11,AIQQGAGTEAF
TRBV19,TRBJ1-2,15,ASSLDRGRRVNYGYT
TRBV19,TRBJ2-7,11,ASRTTGAGEQY
TRBV24-1,TRBJ2-1,14,ATSAPSGSSYNEQF
TRBV5-4,TRBJ1-1,13,ASSPQAGQNTEAF
TRBV5-1,TRBJ2-5,13,ASSSGVRGGETQY
TRBV5-1,TRBJ2-3,11,ASSRGGDFTQY
TRBV5-4,TRBJ2-3,11,ASSFQGTDTQY
TRBV2,TRBJ2-7,13,ASSDTGQGRYEQY
TRBV19,TRBJ2-7,12,ASRPGTGPYEQY
TRBV7-3,TRBJ2-5,14,ASSSQGGGSQETQY
TRBV30,TRBJ1-1,9,AWRYQQGRI
TRBV6-6,TRBJ1-2,13,ASRSDGGLVYGYT
TRBV5-4,TRBJ2-7,16,ASSLISTGRGTLYEQY
TRBV19,TRBJ2-1,11,ASSIASFNEQF
TRBV29-1,TRBJ1-4,11,SVTGTGNEKLF
TRBV27,TRBJ2-7,13,ASSIKGQGSYEQY
TRBV28,TRBJ1-4,13,ASTTGTGDVEKLF
TRBV5-1,TRBJ2-7,12,ASSLEPTAYEQY
TRBV3-1/TRBV3-2,TRBJ2-7,13,ASSQDWDSSYEQY
TRBV10-1,TRBJ1-1,12,ASSESTGVVEAF
TRBV5-8,TRBJ2-7,15,ASSFGGTGRVSGEQY
TRBV5-4,TRBJ2-5,13,ASSLVGLAGEIQY
TRBV4-1,TRBJ1-4,13,ASSLRQGEYEKLF
TRBV5-1,TRBJ2-7,12,ASSPSGGNYEQY
TRBV10-3,TRBJ2-1,12,AITGTSGRNEQF
TRBV7-8,TRBJ1-3,14,ASSPQVPLSGNTIY
TRBV5-1,TRBJ2-4,17,ASSLAGASGGLDKNIQY
TRBV28,TRBJ2-1,13,ASSLWTGGRNEQF
TRBV11-3,TRBJ1-5,16,ASSLNPRGRLSNQPQH
TRBV6-5,TRBJ1-2,12,ASSLRDTNYGYT
TRBV2,TRBJ1-2,12,ASSIRTGDYGYT
TRBV27,TRBJ1-2,13,ASRPRTGLIYGYT
TRBV30,TRBJ1-3,13,AWSPSGAAGNTIY
TRBV2,TRBJ2-7,10,ASNPQSYEQY
TRBV6-2/TRBV6-3,TRBJ2-7,13,ASSYRGTDPYEQY
TRBV4-3,TRBJ2-3,12,ASSQGLAPDTQY
TRBV11-2,TRBJ2-7,12,ASSLDRVSGEQY
TRBV9,TRBJ1-1,16,ASSVAGDSQVGNTEAF
TRBV15,TRBJ2-2,12,ATSLGLVHGELF
TRBV2,TRBJ1-1,11,ASRVQVETEAF
TRBV11-2,TRBJ2-7,15,ASSLDARTGQGYEQY
TRBV5-4,TRBJ2-3,15,ASSLGLAGGQGDTQY
TRBV13,TRBJ1-1,11,ASSLSGGTEAF
TRBV20-1,TRBJ2-2,12,SASTGLASGELF
TRBV7-3,TRBJ2-7,13,ASSSPPGQGRGQY
TRBV7-2,TRBJ2-5,11,ASSTSGGETQY